Presented here are 10 T cell receptor beta chains from one specimen sequenced in a study of T cells in Graves' hyperthyroidism and ophthalmopathy. From RNA transcripts, TCR beta CDR3 regions were amplified. Researchers ran a first-round RT-PCR on the TCR CDR3 using the HTBI primer set. TCRdb fed the multiplex PCR reads into MiXCR, producing one record per CDR3 protein. The repertoire has about 210,000 distinct CDR3 sequences, roughly 17% of them found once; the top ten carry approximately 46%. The material sequenced was blood. The receptors come from a man over 45 with Graves' hyperthyroidism.

Regarding this clonotype: This could be a read error, since a much larger clone is one nucleotide away. The V gene is TRBV20-1, the J gene TRBJ1-1, with 9 bases lining up with TRBD1. CDR3 length: 15 amino acids. The germline gives CDR1 DFQATT, CDR2 SNEGSKA (reference sequence). The CDR3 DNA reads as TGCAGTACTAGAGATCAACCCGACAGGGGGACTGAAGCTTTCTTT. Translating it yields CSTRDQPDRGTEAFF.

The table lists this clonotype with many counts. The chain combines TRBV5-4 with TRBJ2-5; D is possibly TRBD2 (6 bases). Looked up from germline, CDR1 is SGHNT and CDR2 is YYREEE (reference sequence). Deletions cut 3 bases from V and 5 bases from J, with 11 bases between. The CDR3 is 13 amino acids. The DNA for the CDR3 is TGTGCCAGCAGCTCCGGGGGAGGCGAGACCCAGTACTTC. Translated: CASSSGGGETQYF.

The chain joins TRBV4-3 to TRBJ1-4, with a weak D call TRBD1 (5 bases). In germline, CDR1 is LGHNA, CDR2 YSLEER. With 1 base removed from V and 7 bases from J, the gap between germline ends came to 19 bases. This CDR3 contains 17 residues. The CDR3 loop reads CASSQGSGGFEFEKLFF. The CDR3 DNA sequence: TGCGCCAGCAGCCAAGGATCGGGGGGGTTCGAGTTTGAAAAACTGTTTTTT.

This clonotype was observed a handful of times. The rearrangement uses TRBV10-2 and TRBJ2-7; 9 positions match TRBD2. Germline loops: CDR1 WSHSY, CDR2 SAAADI. Germline trimming cut 1 base from V and 5 bases from J; bases unmatched to any gene: 6. This CDR3 contains 15 residues. The CDR3: CASSELREGPNEQYF. The CDR3 nucleotides are TGCGCCAGCAGTGAGTTGCGGGAGGGCCCAAACGAGCAGTACTTC.

This clonotype has a count of ten or more. The rearrangement links TRBV11-2 to TRBJ2-7, with TRBD2 matching over 13 bases. The length of the CDR3 is 18 residues. V was clipped by 2 bases and J by 3 bases; unmatched bases: 10. Per the germline V gene, CDR1 is SGHAT and CDR2 is FQNNGV. The CDR3 spells CASSLLVRGLAGFYEQYF. CDR3 bases: TGTGCCAGCAGCTTATTAGTCAGGGGACTAGCGGGGTTCTACGAGCAGTACTTC.

This clonotype was recorded a few times. This sequence joins TRBV19 and TRBJ1-2; 10 bases are shared with TRBD1. The CDR3 runs 17 residues. V shed 6 bases, J shed 3 bases, and the junction held 13 bases outside the gene matches. Germline V CDR1 and CDR2: LNHDA, SQIVND (reference sequence). CDR3 amino acids: CASRPGTGVSLDYGYTF. DNA for the CDR3: TGTGCCAGTAGGCCCGGGACAGGGGTATCTCTCGACTATGGCTACACCTTC.

In its sample, this clonotype was seen many times. The V gene is TRBV10-2, the J gene TRBJ2-1; 12 nucleotides agree with TRBD2. The germline V gene encodes CDR1 WSHSY and CDR2 SAAADI. This CDR3 has 19 residues. The V and J ends lost 9 bases and 3 bases, in that order; junction bases with no gene match: 18. CDR3 residues: CARPSQGSSGRVSYNEQFF. CDR3 DNA sequence: TGCGCCAGACCATCTCAGGGTTCTAGCGGGAGGGTGAGCTACAATGAGCAGTTCTTC.

This clonotype was found many times. This chain joins TRBV7-9 and TRBJ2-7; D is unresolved. Germline-derived CDR1 and CDR2 are SEHNR and FQNEAQ (reference sequence). The CDR3 runs to 13 residues. V gave up 3 bases and J gave up 7 bases, with 13 bases separating them. The CDR3 DNA follows: TGTGCCAGCAGCTTTGGTGACGTTGAGGAGCAGTACTTC. The encoded protein is CASSFGDVEEQYF. Complete variable domain (other parts from reference TRBV7-9 and TRBJ2-7): DTGVSQNPRHKITKRGQNVTFRCDPISEHNRLYWYRQTLGQGPEFLTYFQNEAQLEKSRLLSDRFSAERPKGSFSTLEIQRTEQGDSAMYLCASSFGDVEEQYFGPGTRLTVT.

This clonotype was observed many times. This chain connects TRBV5-1 to TRBJ2-3; 7 positions agree with TRBD1. Germline CDR1 and CDR2: SGHRS and YFSETQ. V shed 5 bases, J shed 4 bases, and the junction held 7 bases outside the gene matches. This CDR3 is 14 amino acids long. CDR3 DNA: TGCGCCAGCAGGCCTATAGGGGGCCCAGATACGCAGTATTTT. This encodes CASRPIGGPDTQYF.

This clonotype was seen ten or more times. The gene calls are TRBV20-1 and TRBJ2-5; tentative D call: TRBD2 (6 bases). This CDR3 is built from 13 residues. Germline V CDR1 and CDR2: DFQATT, SNEGSKA (reference sequence). V dropped 6 bases and J dropped 2 bases, with 13 bases sitting between them. CDR3 residues: CSASPGLQETQYF. DNA of the CDR3: TGCAGTGCCTCACCGGGACTGCAAGAGACCCAGTACTTC.